One and the same sample provided the 22 T cell receptor beta chains below, sequenced in a study of T-cell reconstitution after alpha-beta-depleted transplantation in children. Preparing the TCRbeta library involved the use of unique molecular identifiers. TCRdb passed the PCR reads through MiXCR, listing each CDR3 protein once. The table has almost 500,000 distinct CDR3 sequences, more than 9% seen once. Sequencing was performed on PBMCs, taken before TCRalphabeta/CD19-depleted stem cell transplant. All receptors derive from a child younger than 10 with inherited bone marrow failure, due to receive a stem cell transplant.

The chain has TRBV28 and TRBJ2-3; D is ambiguous. In germline, CDR1 is MDHEN, CDR2 SYDVKM. The V and J ends lost 2 bases and 2 bases respectively, with 11 bases between them. The length of the CDR3 is 15 residues. The CDR3 protein is CASSLNQVFTDTQYF. In DNA, the CDR3 is TGTGCCAGCAGTTTAAACCAGGTTTTCACAGATACGCAGTATTTT. The entire variable domain, with the rest obtained from reference TRBV28 and TRBJ2-3, is as follows: DVKVTQSSRYLVKRTGEKVFLECVQDMDHENMFWYRQDPGLGLRLIYFSYDVKMKEKGDIPEGYSVSREKKERFSLILESASTNQTSMYLCASSLNQVFTDTQYFGPGTRLTVL.

This clonotype occurred many times. This rearrangement joins TRBV10-3 to TRBJ2-1; 8 bases fit TRBD1. This CDR3 is 16 amino acids long. The J segment lost 0 bases and the V segment lost 3 bases, leaving 4 bases of the junction unmatched. The germline gives CDR1 ENHRY, CDR2 SYGVKD. The CDR3 DNA is TGTGCCATCAGTGACCGGACAGGGAGCTCCTACAATGAGCAGTTCTTC. It is translated as CAISDRTGSSYNEQFF.

This clonotype was observed at least ten times. The chain employs TRBV3-1 and TRBJ2-1, with 7 bases that match TRBD2. Unmatched junction bases numbered 1, after V lost 0 bases and J lost 5 bases. Germline V gene data show CDR1 as LGHDT and CDR2 as YNNKEL (reference sequence). The CDR3 covers 14 residues. CDR3 DNA: TGTGCCAGCAGCCAAGAAAGCGGGGACAATGAGCAGTTCTTC. Residues: CASSQESGDNEQFF.

This clonotype has a count of ten or more. The gene calls are TRBV5-6 and TRBJ2-5; D is perhaps TRBD1 (5 bases). The CDR3 contains 13 residues. Trimming removed 4 bases from V and 0 bases from J, with 7 bases in between. Germline lookup yields CDR1 SGHDT and CDR2 YYEEEE. The CDR3 loop reads CASSRTHQETQYF. The DNA of the CDR3 is TGTGCCAGCAGCCGGACACACCAAGAGACCCAGTACTTC.

This clonotype was observed a few times. This sequence joins TRBV28 and TRBJ1-1; D might be TRBD1 (5 bases). Trimming removed 1 base from V and 0 bases from J, with 9 bases in between. This CDR3 is built from 15 residues. Germline CDR1 and CDR2: MDHEN and SYDVKM. The CDR3 DNA is TGTGCCAGCAGTTTATTGACAGCGATGAACACTGAAGCTTTCTTT. Protein: CASSLLTAMNTEAFF.

This clonotype was observed many times. This chain joins TRBV27 and TRBJ1-6; D call uncertain. CDR1 MNHEY and CDR2 SMNVEV come from the germline V gene (reference sequence). V was cut by 7 bases and J by 2 bases, with 6 bases left in between. This CDR3 has 13 residues. Here the CDR3 reads CASTATYNSPLHF. The CDR3 region has the DNA TGTGCCAGCACAGCGACCTATAATTCACCCCTCCACTTT.

This clonotype was recorded many times. This rearrangement joins TRBV6-2 or TRBV6-3 to TRBJ2-3, with a weak D call TRBD1 (5 bases). The CDR3 runs 14 residues. CDR1 is MNHEY, CDR2 SVGEGT, per germline. Trimming took 6 bases from V and 7 from J, leaving 17 bases between them. DNA of the CDR3: TGTGCCAGCAGCGCTCAGGGTCTAAGGCATACGCAGTATTTT. This sequence encodes CASSAQGLRHTQYF.

This clonotype was seen at least ten times. The V gene is TRBV12-5, the J gene TRBJ2-1; 8 positions match TRBD1. The germline V gene has CDR1 LGHNT and CDR2 FRNRAP. The CDR3 runs 14 residues. V lost 4 bases to trimming and J lost 4 bases; unmatched junction nucleotides: 3. The CDR3: CASGSGTGYNEQFF. The CDR3, as DNA: TGTGCTAGTGGTTCCGGGACAGGATACAATGAGCAGTTCTTC.

With respect to this clonotype: It may be a read error: a sequence one base away is much more abundant. This sequence joins TRBV21-1 and TRBJ2-5; the table's D call, TRBD1, was not checked against the DNA. TRBV21-1 represents a pseudogene. The CDR3 consists of 12 residues. The CDR3 DNA follows: TGTGCCAGGCGGGGTCCCGGGGAGAACCAGTACTTC. It encodes CARRGPGENQYF.

A note on this clonotype: A much larger clone differs by one base, so this may be a read error. The genes are TRBV27 and TRBJ2-1; D uncertain. This CDR3 is 15 amino acids long. Germline CDR1 MNHEY, CDR2 SMNVEV (reference sequence). The CDR3: CASNLRSISYNEQFF. Written as DNA, the CDR3 is TGTGCCAGCAATTTACGCAGCATCTCCTACAATGAGCAGTTCTTC.

J is TRBJ2-1 and V is TRBV20-1, with 8 bases aligning to TRBD2. CDR1 and CDR2 from the germline V gene are DFQATT and SNEGSKA (reference sequence). V was clipped by 0 bases and J by 12 bases; unmatched bases: 7. This CDR3 region has 13 residues. CDR3 DNA: TGCAGTGCTAGAGATGGGCCAGCGGGAGTGCAGTTCTTC. Translating it yields CSARDGPAGVQFF.

This clonotype was picked up many times. CDR3 amino acids: CASSFFRDRVNTEAFF. DNA of the CDR3: TGTGCCAGCAGTTTCTTCCGGGACAGGGTGAACACTGAAGCTTTCTTT. The gene calls are TRBV28 and TRBJ1-1, with 9 bases that match TRBD1. Germline lookup yields CDR1 MDHEN and CDR2 SYDVKM. The J segment lost 0 bases and the V segment lost 3 bases, leaving 5 bases of the junction unmatched. This CDR3 has 16 amino acids.

This clonotype has a count of ten or more. The V gene is TRBV6-1, the J gene TRBJ1-2; 8 bases are a match to TRBD1. The CDR3 contains 13 residues. Per germline, CDR1 MNHNS and CDR2 SASEGT. Germline trimming cut 6 bases from V and 8 bases from J; bases unmatched to any gene: 8. The CDR3 is CASRPGQGRGYTF. The CDR3 region has the DNA TGTGCCAGCAGACCCGGACAGGGTAGGGGCTACACCTTC.

As concerns this clonotype: Relative to the germline gene, one junction end is altered; a read error may explain this. V is TRBV4-3 and J is TRBJ2-7; 8 nucleotides match TRBD1. The length of the CDR3 is 13 residues. Germline CDR1 LGHNA, CDR2 YSLEER. The chain's CDR3 is CASSHGQGDDQYF. CDR3 nucleotides: TGCGCCAGCAGCCACGGACAGGGTGACGACCAGTACTTC.

The chain uses TRBV4-3 and TRBJ2-2; maybe TRBD1 (6 bases). This CDR3 has 18 amino acids. Looked up from germline, CDR1 is LGHNA and CDR2 is YSLEER. Trimming stripped 0 bases from V and 3 bases from J, with 17 bases between. DNA of the CDR3: TGCGCCAGCAGCCAAGACACAGGGCCCGGGGTCTACACCGGGGAGCTGTTTTTT. It encodes CASSQDTGPGVYTGELFF.

This clonotype was recorded at least ten times. DNA of the CDR3: TGTGCCAGCAGTGAACAGGGACCGGGCGCGCATGGGAAACTGTTTTTT. It encodes CASSEQGPGAHGKLFF. This sequence joins TRBV2 and TRBJ1-4, with TRBD1 as a possible D gene (5 bases). The V and J ends lost 2 bases and 11 bases respectively, with 21 bases between them. The germline V gene encodes CDR1 SNHLY and CDR2 FYNNEI. This CDR3 contains 16 residues.

This clonotype came up many times. The V gene is TRBV7-2, the J gene TRBJ2-1, with D possibly matching TRBD2 (6 bases). CDR3 length: 14 residues. Trimming cost V 3 bases and J 4 bases, with 10 bases left between them. Germline CDR1 is SGHTA and CDR2 is FQGNSA. This CDR3 reads CASSFPGAYNEQFF. CDR3 DNA: TGTGCCAGCAGCTTTCCGGGAGCGTACAATGAGCAGTTCTTC.

As regards this clonotype: No conserved phenylalanine or tryptophan is present at the end of the CDR3, so a read error is the likely explanation. V gene TRBV28 combines with J gene TRBJ2-5, with 7 bases identical to TRBD1. After removal of 3 bases from V and 2 bases from J, the junction contained 0 bases not matched to a gene. Germline CDR1 is MDHEN and CDR2 is SYDVKM. This CDR3 spans 13 amino acids. In DNA, the CDR3 is TGTGCCAGCAGTTTCAGGGGGCAAGAGACCCAGTACGTC. Residues: CASSFRGQETQYV.

In this sample, this clonotype turned up many times. The rearrangement joins TRBV4-1 to TRBJ2-5; D is possibly TRBD2 (5 bases). The CDR3 has 17 residues. V was clipped by 1 base and J by 3 bases, with 18 bases between them. The germline V gene encodes CDR1 MGHRA and CDR2 YSYEKL. CDR3 nucleotides: TGCGCCAGCAGCCAAGTAAATTCTGACATCGGGGAAGAGACCCAGTACTTC. Its protein is CASSQVNSDIGEETQYF.

This clonotype was recorded many times. V and J are TRBV7-2 and TRBJ2-2; unclear D gene. The CDR3 extends over 14 amino acids. Germline CDR1 and CDR2: SGHTA and FQGNSA. V lost 5 bases and J lost 7, with 14 bases in between. In DNA, the CDR3 is TGTGCCAGCAGCCCACTGGAGTGGGGCGGGGAGCTGTTTTTT. Protein sequence: CASSPLEWGGELFF.

This clonotype has at least ten counts. CDR3 sequence (DNA): TGCGCCAGCAGCCAATTGCAGGGGCGGGAATACTATGGCTACACCTTC. This sequence encodes CASSQLQGREYYGYTF. The chain recombines TRBV4-3 with TRBJ1-2; maybe TRBD1 (6 bases). Trimming stripped 2 bases from V and 3 bases from J, with 16 bases between. Germline CDR1 reads LGHNA; CDR2 reads YSLEER. CDR3 length: 16 residues.

This clonotype was recorded many times. This chain connects TRBV5-4 to TRBJ2-2, with TRBD1 identical over 9 bases. The CDR3 runs 16 residues. V lost 3 bases to trimming and J lost 9 bases; unmatched junction nucleotides: 12. Germline CDR1 reads SGHNT; CDR2 reads YYREEE (reference sequence). The CDR3 coding sequence is TGTGCCAGCAGCTCCCCGGGACAGGGAGCCCACAGGGAGCTGTTTTTT. It translates to CASSSPGQGAHRELFF. The full variable domain, in which reference TRBV5-4 and TRBJ2-2 provide the parts outside the CDR3, is ETGVTQSPTHLIKTRGQQVTLRCSSQSGHNTVSWYQQALGQGPQFIFQYYREEENGRGNFPPRFSGLQFPNYSSELNVNALELDDSALYLCASSSPGQGAHRELFFGEGSRLTVL.